The rows below give T cell receptor beta chains drawn from one sample of a study of T cells in pancreatic ductal adenocarcinoma. TCRdb keeps only in-frame clones here, not all; method: immunoSEQ multiplex PCR. The sample lists about 16,000 clones; under 95% were seen once. Sequencing used PBMCs. Receptors were obtained from a human donor with pancreatic ductal adenocarcinoma. The conserved cysteine and the conserved F or W are not part of the CDR3 here. Only part of the rows carry a size: once, few, many, or a class if the clone is expanded.

once | TRBV13 | ASSMGTGAWTDTQY
NA | TRBV2 | ASRMGTTMNTEAF
NA | TRBV2 | ASSERISYNSPLH
NA | TRBV6-6 | AVGRSGSYNEQF
few | TRBV5-1 | ASSLGGRAYEQY
NA | TRBV18 | ASSLNLGLQFSGNTIY
few | TRBV29-1 | SVEKFKSEGVMNTEAF
NA | TRBV11-2 | ASSSKGARGTGELF
NA | TRBV14 | ASSQDQRGQGDQETQY
NA | TRBV10-1 | ASSESLPGQGAPYEQY
few | TRBV9 | ASSAGTGGAHEQY
NA | TRBV9 | ASAGGGRGNSPLH
NA | TRBV19 | ASSDIGRNYGYT
NA | TRBV5-1 | ASSLAPGHMNTEAF
NA | TRBV9 | ASTRTGGMYGYT
once | TRBV30 | AWGSEKLF
NA | TRBV30 | AWSPGQGPPYSNQPQH
NA | TRBV5-4 | ASSSPTGTGNTEAF
once | TRBV9 | ASSATGTVNTGELF
NA | TRBV11-2 | ASSVMGLAGGLSEQY
NA | TRBV28 | ASSLHSGTAYGYT
NA | TRBV30 | AWSQVLGLAESYKNIQY
NA | TRBV6-7 | ASSVCGLQSRANVLT
NA | TRBV7-9 | ASSLARPGQGRMNTEAF
NA | TRBV19 | ASRMWGISHEQF
NA | TRBV9 | ASSANEGARSTDTQY
NA | TRBV7-6 | ASSTPGELF
NA | TRBV7-3 | ASSLFGGGTYNEQF
NA | TRBV11-2 | ASSLDLRGRRETQY
NA | TRBV30 | AWSVLGGLAEHEQY
NA | TRBV19 | ASSAHRAEAF
NA | TRBV2 | ASIRGGPTYEQY
NA | TRBV9 | ASSVGWASGGRNTGELF
NA | TRBV9 | ASSVASGQDQY
NA | TRBV28 | ASSSVFGELF
NA | TRBV5-4 | ASSFSGRARARYEQY
NA | TRBV5-1 | ASSLRQGTSYEQY
NA | TRBV28 | ASSRTGGPIMNTEAF
few | TRBV19 | ASSQGSTPRNTEAF
NA | TRBV4-3 | ASSPGLPGSVPF
NA | TRBV6-1 | ASSEVAVGGPRGIQY
NA | TRBV5-5 | ASSPVRSSGELF
NA | TRBV7-2 | ASSPWGGYTEAF